Detailed here is one T cell receptor beta chain. The target antigen is unknown. Method: immunoSEQ multiplex PCR; TCRdb's copy keeps in-frame clones and lacks some. Altogether roughly 25,000 clones are present, 85% being singletons, with the ten largest covering approximately 10%. The sample originates from a study of T cells in narcolepsy. Study-wide results and limits: Some memory CD4+ repertoires had no autoreactive clone sequences.

The V end lost 0 bases, the J end lost 4 bases, and 12 bases lay between the germline ends. Germline CDR1 SGHRS, CDR2 YFSETQ. The CDR3 is made up of 15 amino acids. Sequencing used memory (CD45RA-) CD4+ T cells from blood. V gene TRBV5-1 combines with J gene TRBJ2-3; a weak D match, TRBD2 (6 bases). This TCR came from a human donor in good health. CDR3 residues: CASSLAWRDADTQYF. Written as DNA, the CDR3 is TGCGCCAGCAGCTTGGCCTGGCGGGACGCAGATACGCAGTATTTT.